Listed below are T cell receptor beta chains from one sample, sequenced in a study of blood T cells in healthy people across ages. Using its own MiXCR run on the 5' RACE reads, TCRdb lists one record per CDR3 protein. The table records 780,000 or so distinct CDR3 sequences, just over 55% of them present only once. The sequencing sample was made of blood. These receptors were collected from a man in his forties in good health. CDR3s include the opening cysteine and the closing phenylalanine or tryptophan. The D gene is left open where the match is weak. Clone size, where shown, is once, few, many, or a class for clones that have expanded.

clone size	V gene	J gene	D gene	CDR3 protein	CDR3 DNA
NA	TRBV4-3	TRBJ2-3	TRBD2	CASSQDISGGRARDTQYF	TGCGCCAGCAGCCAAGATATATCGGGCGGGAGGGCAAGAGATACGCAGTATTTT
NA	TRBV5-1	TRBJ2-3	TRBD1	CASSFRTQGLPDTQYF	TGCGCCAGCAGCTTCCGTACACAGGGGCTCCCAGATACGCAGTATTTT
NA	TRBV20-1	TRBJ1-5	NA	CSARDFVRGNNQPQHF	TGCAGTGCTAGAGATTTTGTCAGGGGTAATAATCAGCCCCAGCATTTT
NA	TRBV20-1	TRBJ2-5	NA	CSADFSETQYF	TGCAGTGCTGACTTCAGTGAGACCCAGTACTTC
NA	TRBV27	TRBJ1-5	NA	CASSLTGGLQPQHF	TGTGCCAGCAGTTTAACGGGAGGTCTTCAGCCCCAGCATTTT
NA	TRBV9	TRBJ2-5	NA	CASSATSETQYF	TGTGCCAGCTCAGCTACTTCGGAGACCCAGTACTTC
few	TRBV7-2	TRBJ2-1	TRBD2	CASRPTSGTSIEQFF	TGTGCCAGCAGACCGACTAGCGGGACTTCAATTGAGCAGTTCTTC
NA	TRBV3-1	TRBJ2-4	NA	CASSQGPAGQYF	TGTGCCAGCAGCCAAGGACCGGCTGGGCAGTACTTC
NA	TRBV9	TRBJ2-5	NA	CASSAGLQGETQYF	TGTGCCAGCAGCGCCGGGCTCCAAGGAGAGACCCAGTACTTC
NA	TRBV28	TRBJ2-7	TRBD1	CASGGGTGKKYPVYEQYF	TGTGCCAGCGGGGGCGGGACAGGGAAGAAGTATCCTGTCTACGAGCAGTACTTC
NA	TRBV7-3	TRBJ2-3	NA	CASSLLAGQDTQYF	TGTGCCAGCAGCCTGCTTGCGGGACAAGATACGCAGTATTTT